The sequence of this TCR beta chain was determined in a study of blood T cell repertoires in COVID-19. In the study overall: The origin of the acute and convalescent COVID-19 samples was the United States, Italy and Spain.

Turning to this clone: Additional DNA sequences in this sample encode the identical CDR3.

Data came from immunoSEQ multiplex PCR; TCRdb stores just in-frame clones and leaves some out. The repertoire holds roughly 430,000 clones, with 88% as singletons. Germline values: CDR1 GTSNPN, CDR2 SVGIG (reference sequence). V lost 0 bases and J lost 3, with 6 bases in between. The CDR3 contains 12 residues. Participants were aged 18 to 89 years from 20 to 30 US areas. The source of this sequence is a woman between 40 and 50 years old with acute COVID-19. The chain uses TRBV30 and TRBJ2-7; maybe TRBD2 (5 bases). The sequenced sample was PBMCs or T cells enriched from blood (not recorded which). The CDR3 DNA reads TGTGCCTGGAGTGTACGGGGCTACGAGCAGTACTTC. Translating gives CAWSVRGYEQYF. The full variable domain, completed using reference TRBV30 and TRBJ2-7, is SQTIHQWPATLVQPVGSPLSLECTVEGTSNPNLYWYRQAAGRGLQLLFYSVGIGQISSEVPQNLSASRPQDRQFILSSKKLLLSDSGFYLCAWSVRGYEQYFGPGTRLTVT.